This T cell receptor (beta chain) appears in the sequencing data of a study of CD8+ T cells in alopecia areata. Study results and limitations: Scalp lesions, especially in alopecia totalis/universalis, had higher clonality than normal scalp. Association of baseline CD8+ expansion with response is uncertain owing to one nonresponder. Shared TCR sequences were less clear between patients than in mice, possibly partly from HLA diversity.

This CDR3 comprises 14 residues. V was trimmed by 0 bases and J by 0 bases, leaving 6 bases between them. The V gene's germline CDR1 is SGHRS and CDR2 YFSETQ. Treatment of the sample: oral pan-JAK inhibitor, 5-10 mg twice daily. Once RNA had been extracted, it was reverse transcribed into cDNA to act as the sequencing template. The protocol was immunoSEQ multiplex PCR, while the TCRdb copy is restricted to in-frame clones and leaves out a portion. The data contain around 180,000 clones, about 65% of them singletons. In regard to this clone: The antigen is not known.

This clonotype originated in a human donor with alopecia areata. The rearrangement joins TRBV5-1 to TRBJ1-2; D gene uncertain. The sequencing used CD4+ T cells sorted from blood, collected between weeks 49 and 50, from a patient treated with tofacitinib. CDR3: CASSLGSSNYGYTF. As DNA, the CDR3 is TGCGCCAGCAGCTTGGGATCTTCTAACTATGGCTACACCTTC.